These 26 T cell receptor beta chains share one sample of origin, sequenced in a study of beta chain features in type 1 diabetes. Expressed TCRB transcripts were sequenced because the isolated RNA had all been reverse transcribed beforehand. Sequencing used immunoSEQ multiplex PCR; TCRdb keeps in-frame clones, though not all of them. The repertoire consists of 900,000 or so clones, with 17% occurring once and the leading ten covering 0.02% to 0.025%. The sample taken for sequencing was naive CD4+ T cells from blood. These receptors came from a woman in her late teens or twenties in good health.

The chain uses TRBV27 and TRBJ2-3; weak D call: TRBD2 (6 bases). There are 16 residues in the CDR3. Trimming left V 3 bases short and J 1 base short, with 14 bases between. Germline lookup yields CDR1 MNHEY and CDR2 SMNVEV (reference sequence). Here the CDR3 DNA reads TGTGCCAGCAGTTTTTCGGGAGCGTGGGGCACAGATACGCAGTATTTT. Its translation: CASSFSGAWGTDTQYF.

A few counts support this clone. The chain couples TRBV15 to TRBJ2-4; a possible D gene is TRBD2 (6 bases). Germline V gene data show CDR1 as LNHNV and CDR2 as YYDKDF (reference sequence). This CDR3 is 15 amino acids long. V lost 1 base, J lost 2 bases, and 9 bases lay in between. Written as DNA, the CDR3 is TGTGCCACCAGCAGAGTTGGAGGGACCAAAAACATTCAGTACTTC. Translating it yields CATSRVGGTKNIQYF.

The chain carries TRBV5-6 and TRBJ2-3; D not resolved. Germline V gene sequence: CDR1 SGHDT, CDR2 YYEEEE. The V gene lost 0 bases and the J gene lost 2 bases, with 10 bases spanning the gap. The CDR3 covers 15 residues. CDR3 sequence (DNA): TGTGCCAGCAGCTTGGTCTCCCTAGTCACAGATACGCAGTATTTT. This translates into CASSLVSLVTDTQYF.

The sample holds one count of this clone. This chain uses TRBV7-6 with TRBJ2-3; 10 bases match TRBD2. Germline values: CDR1 SGHVS, CDR2 FNYEAQ. Unmatched junction bases numbered 9, after V lost 5 bases and J lost 7 bases. This CDR3 is 15 amino acids long. CDR3 sequence: CASSRPSGSRHTQYF. The CDR3 coding sequence is TGTGCCAGCAGCCGTCCTAGCGGGAGTAGGCATACGCAGTATTTT.

In this sample, this clone turned up a few times. The chain recombines TRBV2 with TRBJ2-5; TRBD2 aligns across 7 bases. Germline CDR1 is SNHLY and CDR2 is FYNNEI. This CDR3 has 18 residues. J gave up 6 bases and V 3 bases, and 19 bases lay outside the gene matches. Here the CDR3 DNA reads TGTGCCAGCAGTGACAACCTGCTCTGGACTAGATTACCGCAGACCCAGTACTTC. Protein sequence: CASSDNLLWTRLPQTQYF.

CDR3 sequence (DNA): TGTGCCAGCAGGCGAGCGGCAGAGCAGTTCTTC. Its protein product is CASRRAAEQFF. The rearrangement uses TRBV2 and TRBJ2-1; tentatively, D is TRBD2 (5 bases). The V end was cut by 6 bases, the J end by 10 bases, with 10 bases between. Per germline, CDR1 SNHLY and CDR2 FYNNEI. The CDR3 sequence is 11 residues long.

This clone was detected a few times. This chain links TRBV27 with TRBJ1-5; a possible D gene is TRBD1 (6 bases). The CDR3 length is 16 residues. Trimming removed 5 bases from V and 0 bases from J, with 14 bases in between. Germline CDR1 MNHEY, CDR2 SMNVEV (reference sequence). CDR3 nucleotide sequence: TGTGCCAGCAGTCCAACCCCAGGGGTTAGCAATCAGCCCCAGCATTTT. Translating gives CASSPTPGVSNQPQHF.

This clone has just a few counts. The J gene is TRBJ1-2, the V gene TRBV28; no definite D call. Germline assignment: CDR1 MDHEN and CDR2 SYDVKM. CDR3 size: 14 residues. V dropped 4 bases and J dropped 4 bases, with 13 bases sitting between them. As DNA, the CDR3 is TGTGCCAGCAGTTCCTCGGCGGGATCCTATGGCTACACCTTC. It codes for CASSSSAGSYGYTF.

This clone was counted between two and nine times. J is TRBJ2-2 and V is TRBV7-9, with D uncertain. The CDR3 length is 14 residues. Germline V gene sequence: CDR1 SEHNR, CDR2 FQNEAQ (reference sequence). V was shortened by 1 base and J by 5 bases, with 8 bases between the two germline ends. The CDR3 DNA reads as TGTGCCAGCAGCTTAGTTGATGAAACCGGGGAGCTGTTTTTT. Translation: CASSLVDETGELFF.

The genes are TRBV18 and TRBJ2-2; TRBD1 matches 9 bases. The CDR3 is made up of 16 amino acids. The germline gives CDR1 KGHSH, CDR2 LQKENI. V gave up 4 bases and J gave up 4 bases; unmatched junction bases: 7. In nucleotides, the CDR3 is TGTGCCAGCTCACTCATGGACAGGGGAGGCACCGGGGAGCTGTTTTTT. Protein product: CASSLMDRGGTGELFF.

A note on this clone: With a much larger clone just one base away, this may be a read error. At the DNA level, this CDR3 is encoded by other sequences in the same sample as well. The chain recombines TRBV5-4 with TRBJ2-1, with D unclear. CDR1 SGHNT and CDR2 YYREEE come from the germline V gene (reference sequence). The CDR3 runs 11 residues. Deletions cut 0 bases from V and 8 bases from J, with 3 bases between. Written as DNA, the CDR3 is TGTGCCAGCAGCTTGGTGGATGAGCAGTTCTTC. Amino acids: CASSLVDEQFF.

This chain links TRBV2 with TRBJ2-3, with 8 nucleotides matching TRBD2. The V gene's germline CDR1 is SNHLY and CDR2 FYNNEI. This CDR3 has 16 residues. Unmatched junction bases numbered 9, after V lost 6 bases and J lost 1 base. The CDR3 region is CASSPTSGARTDTQYF. The CDR3 DNA sequence: TGTGCCAGCAGCCCAACTAGCGGAGCTCGCACAGATACGCAGTATTTT.

This chain joins TRBV19 and TRBJ2-1; D perhaps matches TRBD2 (5 bases). The CDR3 is 15 amino acids. The germline V and J ends were trimmed by 3 bases and 10 bases, with 19 bases remaining between them. Germline CDR1 reads LNHDA; CDR2 reads SQIVND (reference sequence). CDR3 DNA sequence: TGTGCCAGTAGTATTTATGGATCGAGGGTTGGGGAGCAGTTCTTC. Encoded protein: CASSIYGSRVGEQFF.

The chain has TRBV5-4 and TRBJ2-1; no firm D call. The CDR3 length is 14 residues. The V gene lost 5 bases and the J gene lost 4 bases, with 13 bases spanning the gap. Germline CDR1 SGHNT, CDR2 YYREEE (reference sequence). CDR3 loop: CASSSGWSYNEQFF. As DNA, the CDR3 is TGTGCCAGCAGTTCCGGCTGGTCATACAATGAGCAGTTCTTC.

The sample holds a few counts of this clone. The chain recombines TRBV12-2 with TRBJ1-1. TRBV12-2 is marked as a pseudogene. The CDR3 loop spans 20 amino acids. Here the CDR3 reads CASRLGWDSECGGENTEAFF. CDR3 DNA: TGTGCAAGTCGCTTAGGTTGGGACAGCGAGTGCGGGGGGGAGAACACTGAAGCTTTCTTT.

In this sample, this clone turned up a few times. This rearrangement joins TRBV29-1 to TRBJ2-1; 7 bases are shared with TRBD1. V shed 7 bases, J shed 10 bases, and the junction held 13 bases outside the gene matches. Germline V gene lookup returns CDR1 SQVTM and CDR2 ANQGSEA. The CDR3 runs 13 residues. This CDR3 reads CSARGGGSHEQFF. The CDR3 DNA follows: TGCAGCGCTAGAGGGGGCGGGTCACACGAGCAGTTCTTC.

This clone has a handful of counts. The V gene is TRBV6-5, the J gene TRBJ2-3; D might be TRBD2 (6 bases). There are 15 residues in the CDR3. CDR1 is MNHEY, CDR2 SVGAGI, per germline. V shed 6 bases and J shed 0 bases, with 13 bases lying between them. Here the CDR3 reads CASSWRDPSTDTQYF. The CDR3 coding sequence is TGTGCCAGCAGCTGGCGGGACCCTAGCACAGATACGCAGTATTTT.

The chain is built from TRBV5-1 and TRBJ2-7, with a weak D call TRBD2 (7 bases). Trimming cost V 1 base and J 6 bases, with 17 bases left between them. The CDR3 is 15 residues long. Germline CDR1 and CDR2: SGHRS and YFSETQ. The CDR3 DNA follows: TGCGCCAGCAGCTTGAGCTTGCGGGGGCTGGGCGAGCAGTACTTC. The encoded protein is CASSLSLRGLGEQYF. Variable domain in full (rest from reference TRBV5-1 and TRBJ2-7): KAGVTQTPRYLIKTRGQQVTLSCSPISGHRSVSWYQQTPGQGLQFLFEYFSETQRNKGNFPGRFSGRQFSNSRSEMNVSTLELGDSALYLCASSLSLRGLGEQYFGPGTRLTVT.

The rearrangement uses TRBV9 and TRBJ1-5, with D possibly TRBD1 on 5 matching bases. Germline-derived CDR1 and CDR2 are SGDLS and YYNGEE. Trimming left V 7 bases short and J 9 bases short, with 32 bases between. The CDR3 has 18 residues. The CDR3 region has the DNA TGTGCCAGCGATCGTATTATTGTTGGGGCGTCTAAATCTCTGCCCCAGCATTTT. Amino acids: CASDRIIVGASKSLPQHF. The whole variable domain, filled in from reference TRBV9 and TRBJ1-5, reads DSGVTQTPKHLITATGQRVTLRCSPRSGDLSVYWYQQSLDQGLQFLIQYYNGEERAKGNILERFSAQQFPDLHSELNLSSLELGDSALYFCASDRIIVGASKSLPQHFGDGTRLSIL.

V gene TRBV10-2 combines with J gene TRBJ1-2, with D uncertain. Between the trimmed V and J ends, which lost 8 bases and 2 bases, there was a span of 12 bases. The CDR3 runs to 13 residues. Per the germline V gene, CDR1 is WSHSY and CDR2 is SAAADI. CDR3 residues: CASRKDTNYGYTF. CDR3 DNA sequence: TGCGCCAGCCGCAAAGACACGAACTATGGCTACACCTTC.

The chain is built from TRBV19 and TRBJ2-6; D gene ambiguous. The V end lost 8 bases, the J end lost 0 bases, and 11 bases lay between the germline ends. The CDR3 loop spans 15 amino acids. The germline CDR1 and CDR2 sequences are LNHDA and SQIVND (reference sequence). CDR3 region: CASQGSYSGANVLTF. DNA for the CDR3: TGTGCCAGTCAAGGCAGCTACTCTGGGGCCAACGTCCTGACTTTC.

This clone was observed a single time. V is TRBV6-4 and J is TRBJ2-3; tentative D call: TRBD1 (6 bases). The length of the CDR3 is 13 residues. V gave up 5 bases and J gave up 2 bases, with 8 bases separating them. CDR1 and CDR2 (germline): MRHNA, SNTAGT. CDR3 nucleotide sequence: TGTGCCAGCAGTCGACAGGCCACAGATACGCAGTATTTT. Its protein product is CASSRQATDTQYF.

The chain employs TRBV6-5 and TRBJ1-5, with D tentatively TRBD1 (6 bases). The CDR3 length is 15 residues. The germline V and J ends were trimmed by 2 bases and 0 bases, with 8 bases remaining between them. The V gene's germline CDR1 is MNHEY and CDR2 SVGAGI. For the CDR3, the DNA is TGTGCCAGCAGTTACGACAGGTATAGCAATCAGCCCCAGCATTTT. Translation: CASSYDRYSNQPQHF.

The chain's CDR3 is CASSLGSLAGYNEQFF. Here the CDR3 DNA reads TGCGCCAGCAGCTTGGGGTCTCTAGCGGGCTACAATGAGCAGTTCTTC. This chain uses TRBV5-1 with TRBJ2-1, with 8 bases aligning to TRBD2. Germline CDR1 SGHRS, CDR2 YFSETQ. V trimming: 0 bases; J trimming: 3 bases; junction bases outside the gene matches: 5. The CDR3 sequence is 16 residues long.

This sequence joins TRBV5-1 and TRBJ2-2; D call uncertain. Germline CDR1 and CDR2: SGHRS and YFSETQ. This CDR3 comprises 15 residues. V lost 1 base, J lost 0 bases, and 7 bases lay in between. The CDR3 loop is CASSLQSPNTGELFF. CDR3 in DNA: TGCGCCAGCAGCTTGCAAAGCCCGAACACCGGGGAGCTGTTTTTT. The variable domain in full, completed from reference TRBV5-1 and TRBJ2-2, reads KAGVTQTPRYLIKTRGQQVTLSCSPISGHRSVSWYQQTPGQGLQFLFEYFSETQRNKGNFPGRFSGRQFSNSRSEMNVSTLELGDSALYLCASSLQSPNTGELFFGEGSRLTVL.

This chain uses TRBV20-1 with TRBJ1-2; no definite D call. The CDR3 length is 11 residues. The V end lost 6 bases, the J end lost 10 bases, and 15 bases lay between the germline ends. The V gene's germline CDR1 is DFQATT and CDR2 SNEGSKA (reference sequence). The CDR3 DNA reads TGCAGTGCCTCAGGCGGTGTTGCCTACACCTTC. This translates into CSASGGVAYTF.